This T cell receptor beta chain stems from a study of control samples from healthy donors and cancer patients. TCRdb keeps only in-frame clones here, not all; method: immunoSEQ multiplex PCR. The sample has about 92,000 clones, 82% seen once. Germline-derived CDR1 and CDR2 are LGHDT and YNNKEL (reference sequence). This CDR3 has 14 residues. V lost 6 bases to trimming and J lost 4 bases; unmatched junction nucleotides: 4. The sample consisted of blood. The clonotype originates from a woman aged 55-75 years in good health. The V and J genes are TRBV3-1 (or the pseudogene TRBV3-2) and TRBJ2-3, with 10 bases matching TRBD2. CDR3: CASSRTSGPDTQYF. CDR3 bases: TGTGCCAGCAGTCGGACTAGCGGTCCAGATACGCAGTATTTT.